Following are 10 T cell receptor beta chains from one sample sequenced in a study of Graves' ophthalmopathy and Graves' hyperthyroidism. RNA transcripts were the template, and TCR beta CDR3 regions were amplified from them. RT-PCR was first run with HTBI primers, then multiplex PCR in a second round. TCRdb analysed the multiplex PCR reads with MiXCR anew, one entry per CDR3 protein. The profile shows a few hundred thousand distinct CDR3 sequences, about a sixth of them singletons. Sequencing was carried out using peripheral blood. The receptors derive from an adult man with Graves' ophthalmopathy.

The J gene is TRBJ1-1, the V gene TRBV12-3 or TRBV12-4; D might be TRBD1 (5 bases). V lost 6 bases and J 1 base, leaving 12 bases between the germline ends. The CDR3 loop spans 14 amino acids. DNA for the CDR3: TGTGCCAGCAGAGCCGGGACTGCGAACACTGAAGCTTTCTTT. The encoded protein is CASRAGTANTEAFF.

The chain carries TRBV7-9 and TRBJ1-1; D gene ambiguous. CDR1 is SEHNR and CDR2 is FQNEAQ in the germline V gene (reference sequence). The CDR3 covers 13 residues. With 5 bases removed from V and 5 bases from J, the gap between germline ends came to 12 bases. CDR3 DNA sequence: TGTGCCAGCAGCGGCCGTGGGTGGACTGAAGCTTTCTTT. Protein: CASSGRGWTEAFF.

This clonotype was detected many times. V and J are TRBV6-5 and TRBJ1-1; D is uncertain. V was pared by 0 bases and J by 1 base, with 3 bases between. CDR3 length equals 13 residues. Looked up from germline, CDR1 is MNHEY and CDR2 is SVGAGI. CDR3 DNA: TGTGCCAGCAGTTACTCTCGGAACACTGAAGCTTTCTTT. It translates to CASSYSRNTEAFF.

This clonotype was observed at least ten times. In DNA form, the CDR3 reads TGTGCCAGTAGAACCCGGGCCCTTACGAACACTGAAGCTTTCTTT. It yields the protein CASRTRALTNTEAFF. This chain joins TRBV19 and TRBJ1-1; D gene uncertain. Trimming shortened V by 6 bases and J by 1 base, and 15 bases separated the two germline ends. The CDR3 runs 15 residues. The germline CDR1 and CDR2 sequences are LNHDA and SQIVND (reference sequence).

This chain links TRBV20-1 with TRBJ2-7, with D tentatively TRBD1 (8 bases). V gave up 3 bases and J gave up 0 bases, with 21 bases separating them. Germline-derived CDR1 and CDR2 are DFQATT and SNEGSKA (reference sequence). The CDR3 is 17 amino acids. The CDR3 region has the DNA TGCAGTGCTAGGGGAGGGCAGGGGGCCACAAGCTCCTACGAGCAGTACTTC. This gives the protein CSARGGQGATSSYEQYF.

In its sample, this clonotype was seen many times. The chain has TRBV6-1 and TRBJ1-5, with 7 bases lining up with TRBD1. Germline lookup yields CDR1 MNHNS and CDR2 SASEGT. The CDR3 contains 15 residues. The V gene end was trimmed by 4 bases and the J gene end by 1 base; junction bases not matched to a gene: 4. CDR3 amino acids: CASSGDRTSNQPQHF. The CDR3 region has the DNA TGTGCCAGCAGTGGGGACAGAACGAGCAATCAGCCCCAGCATTTT.

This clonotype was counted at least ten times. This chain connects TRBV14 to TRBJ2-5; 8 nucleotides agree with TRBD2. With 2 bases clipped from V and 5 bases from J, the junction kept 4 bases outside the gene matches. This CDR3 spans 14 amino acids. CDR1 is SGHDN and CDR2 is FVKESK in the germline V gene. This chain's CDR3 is CASSQWTSSETQYF. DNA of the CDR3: TGTGCCAGCAGCCAATGGACTAGCAGTGAGACCCAGTACTTC.

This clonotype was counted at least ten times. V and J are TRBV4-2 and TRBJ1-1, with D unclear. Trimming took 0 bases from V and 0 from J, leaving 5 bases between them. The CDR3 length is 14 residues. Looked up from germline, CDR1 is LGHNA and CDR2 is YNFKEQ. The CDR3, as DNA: TGTGCCAGCAGCCAAGATGTTTTGAACACTGAAGCTTTCTTT. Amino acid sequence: CASSQDVLNTEAFF.

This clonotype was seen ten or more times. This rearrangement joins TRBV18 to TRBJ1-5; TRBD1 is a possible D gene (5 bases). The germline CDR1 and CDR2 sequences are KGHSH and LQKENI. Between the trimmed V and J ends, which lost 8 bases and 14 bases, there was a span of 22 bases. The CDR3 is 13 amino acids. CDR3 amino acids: CASTGLNGVTKHF. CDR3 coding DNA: TGTGCCAGCACAGGCCTAAATGGGGTGACTAAGCATTTT.

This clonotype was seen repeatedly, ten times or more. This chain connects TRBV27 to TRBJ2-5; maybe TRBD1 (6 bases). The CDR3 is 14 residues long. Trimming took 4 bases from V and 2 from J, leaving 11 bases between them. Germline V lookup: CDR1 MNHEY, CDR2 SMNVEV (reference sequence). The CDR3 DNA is TGTGCCAGCAGTTCAACAGGGCTACAAGAGACCCAGTACTTC. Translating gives CASSSTGLQETQYF.